The T cell receptor beta chain described here comes from a study of shared clonotypes between healthy human individuals. Overall study findings and caveats: Sharing across four donors was highest in naive CD4 (roughly 5%) and lowest in memory CD8 (roughly 0.4%).

V was clipped by 5 bases and J by 7 bases, with 15 bases between them. Germline-derived CDR1 and CDR2 are SEHNR and FQNEAQ (reference sequence). The CDR3 has 13 amino acids. Sequencing used immunoSEQ multiplex PCR; TCRdb keeps in-frame clones, though not all of them. The top ten hold roughly 1.7% of the sample, which has around 1,900,000 clones, 85% to 95% seen once. CD45RO-negative cells were positively selected for CCR7, leaving out terminally differentiated effector memory CD45RA+ cells. A word on this clone: Its antigen is currently unknown.

Specimen: naive CD8+ T cells from PBMCs. This rearrangement joins TRBV7-9 to TRBJ2-7; either TRBD1 or TRBD2 may fit D (5 bases each). The receptor comes from a man between 18 and 29 years old in good health. Some clones in this sample may be carry-over from other donors' samples. Here the CDR3 DNA reads TGTGCCAGCAGCCAGCTTATGGGGACGGAGCAGTACTTC. This codes for CASSQLMGTEQYF.